The 9 T cell receptor beta chains in this list originate from one sample, sequenced in a study of CD8+CD57+ T cells in acquired aplastic anemia. CDR3 and TCR beta VDJ profiling relied on genomic DNA as the template. A single record per CDR3 protein comes from TCRdb applying MiXCR to the reads. The sample holds about 210,000 distinct CDR3 sequences; 60% to 65% are singletons and the top ten take 25% to 35%. Sequenced input: sorted CD4+, CD8+, or CD8+CD57+ T cells (not recorded which) from PBMCs. Receptors originate from a human donor in good health.

The V gene is TRBV19, the J gene TRBJ1-6; D not certain. The CDR3 runs 13 residues. Germline loops: CDR1 LNHDA, CDR2 SQIVND (reference sequence). Deletions cut 5 bases from V and 5 bases from J, with 7 bases between. The CDR3 reads CASSLWDNSPLHF. In nucleotides, the CDR3 is TGTGCCAGTAGTTTGTGGGATAATTCACCCCTCCACTTT.

This clonotype was counted a few times. This chain joins TRBV7-2 and TRBJ2-1; D is unclear. The V gene's germline CDR1 is SGHTA and CDR2 FQGNSA. V lost 2 bases, J lost 0 bases, and 8 bases lay in between. This CDR3 is 15 amino acids long. The CDR3 DNA reads TGTGCCAGCAGCTTATTGCGGAGCTCCTACAATGAGCAGTTCTTC. Translated: CASSLLRSSYNEQFF. Together with reference TRBV7-2 and TRBJ2-1, the CDR3 gives the full variable domain: GAGVSQSPSNKVTEKGKDVELRCDPISGHTALYWYRQSLGQGLEFLIYFQGNSAPDKSGLPSDRFSAERTGGSVSTLTIQRTQQEDSAVYLCASSLLRSSYNEQFFGPGTRLTVL.

The chain is built from TRBV20-1 and TRBJ2-1; 8 bases agree with TRBD2. V was pared by 0 bases and J by 15 bases, with 1 base of the junction left unmatched. This CDR3 region has 10 residues. Germline CDR1 DFQATT, CDR2 SNEGSKA (reference sequence). The CDR3 bases are TGCAGTGCTAGAGAGCGGGAGGTGTTCTTC. Its translation: CSAREREVFF.

The V gene is TRBV7-2, the J gene TRBJ1-1; perhaps TRBD1 as D (5 bases). The V gene lost 2 bases and the J gene lost 1 base, with 11 bases spanning the gap. The CDR3 is 15 amino acids. Germline V gene lookup returns CDR1 SGHTA and CDR2 FQGNSA. The CDR3 reads CASSLKSGSNTEAFF. The CDR3 DNA follows: TGTGCCAGCAGCTTAAAATCAGGGTCGAACACTGAAGCTTTCTTT.

V usage is TRBV20-1 and J usage is TRBJ2-7; no clear D. V was pared by 3 bases and J by 3 bases, with 12 bases between. The CDR3 runs to 13 residues. CDR1 DFQATT and CDR2 SNEGSKA come from the germline V gene (reference sequence). CDR3 coding DNA: TGCAGTGCTAGTCGCTCCAGGAACTACGAGCAGTACTTC. It is translated as CSASRSRNYEQYF.

This clonotype was found a few times. The chain combines TRBV24-1 with TRBJ1-1; TRBD1 agrees at 9 bases. The length of the CDR3 is 17 residues. Germline lookup yields CDR1 KGHDR and CDR2 SFDVKD. Germline trimming cut 5 bases from V and 1 base from J; bases unmatched to any gene: 10. The CDR3 reads CATSGPNRGQGNTEAFF. CDR3 coding DNA: TGTGCCACCAGTGGCCCAAATCGGGGACAGGGGAACACTGAAGCTTTCTTT.

This clonotype was found many times. The J gene is TRBJ2-5, the V gene TRBV12-3 or TRBV12-4, with 7 bases lining up with TRBD2. There are 15 residues in the CDR3. J was trimmed by 4 bases and V by 3 bases; bases with no gene match: 8. Here the CDR3 DNA reads TGTGCCAGCAGTTTCCCGGGGGGAACGGGAGAGACCCAGTACTTC. Translation: CASSFPGGTGETQYF.

This clonotype was picked up many times. The CDR3 sequence: CASSVSGGYNEQFF. Written as DNA, the CDR3 is TGCGCCAGCAGCGTTAGCGGGGGCTACAATGAGCAGTTCTTC. The chain employs TRBV5-1 and TRBJ2-1, with 9 bases identical to TRBD2. From germline, CDR1 is SGHRS and CDR2 YFSETQ. The CDR3 consists of 14 residues. V shed 4 bases, J shed 3 bases, and the junction held 2 bases outside the gene matches.

The rearrangement links TRBV15 to TRBJ2-1; 7 nucleotides agree with TRBD2. Germline CDR1 and CDR2: LNHNV and YYDKDF (reference sequence). This CDR3 region has 16 residues. V was pared by 3 bases and J by 4 bases, with 9 bases of the junction left unmatched. Here the CDR3 DNA reads TGTGCCACCAGCAGCGATGGGGAGGGAATGTACAATGAGCAGTTCTTC. Its translation: CATSSDGEGMYNEQFF. The full variable domain, completed using reference TRBV15 and TRBJ2-1, is DAMVIQNPRYQVTQFGKPVTLSCSQTLNHNVMYWYQQKSSQAPKLLFHYYDKDFNNEADTPDNFQSRRPNTSFCFLDIRSPGLGDTAMYLCATSSDGEGMYNEQFFGPGTRLTVL.